The 8 T cell receptor beta chains below all came from one sample that was sequenced in a study of T cell changes during pregnancy in multiple sclerosis. Assay used: immunoSEQ multiplex PCR; TCRdb lists only in-frame clones, some missing. Seen here are more than 35,000 clones, 75% to 95% observed once, and the top ten hold approximately 9%. The sequencing here drew on CD8+ T cells from peripheral blood mononuclear cells, taken after pregnancy. The receptors shown here come from a female donor with multiple sclerosis, enrolled in a pregnancy study.

This clone showed up just once. The V and J genes are TRBV10-1 and TRBJ2-5; D call uncertain. Germline V gene sequence: CDR1 WNHNN, CDR2 SYGVQD (reference sequence). V lost 4 bases and J lost 1, with 7 bases in between. This CDR3 has 13 residues. In DNA form, the CDR3 reads TGCGCCAGCAGTGTTACAGCCCAAGAGACCCAGTACTTC. This translates into CASSVTAQETQYF.

This chain joins TRBV5-6 and TRBJ2-7; D remains unclear. Germline V gene data show CDR1 as SGHDT and CDR2 as YYEEEE. V lost 7 bases and J lost 5, with 16 bases in between. This CDR3 comprises 13 residues. CDR3: CASLQTSANEQYF. The DNA of the CDR3 is TGTGCCAGCTTACAGACATCCGCGAACGAGCAGTACTTC.

The chain links TRBV19 to TRBJ2-1; 12 bases line up with TRBD2. The CDR3 totals 15 residues. The germline V gene encodes CDR1 LNHDA and CDR2 SQIVND (reference sequence). J gave up 8 bases and V 6 bases, and 8 bases lay outside the gene matches. The CDR3 region is CASSYSSGRGYEQFF. CDR3 nucleotide sequence: TGTGCCAGTAGCTATTCTAGCGGGAGGGGGTATGAGCAGTTCTTC.

This clone occurred once. The rearrangement joins TRBV6-1 to TRBJ1-5, with 7 positions matching TRBD1. The CDR3 spans 14 residues. Germline lookup yields CDR1 MNHNS and CDR2 SASEGT. The ends lost 4 bases at V and 7 bases at J; junction bases unmatched: 7. CDR3 in DNA: TGTGCCAGCAGTGGGGCTACCAGGGGGCAGCCCCAGCATTTT. This encodes CASSGATRGQPQHF.

This sequence joins TRBV7-6 and TRBJ2-5; D is perhaps TRBD2 (6 bases). CDR3 size: 14 residues. Germline CDR1 reads SGHVS; CDR2 reads FNYEAQ. The ends were cut back, 2 bases at V and 3 bases at J, with 10 bases in the middle. The CDR3 reads CASSLIPGEETQYF. The CDR3 bases are TGTGCCAGCAGCTTAATACCGGGAGAAGAGACCCAGTACTTC.

The CDR3 bases are TGCGCCAGCAGCCAAGATACAGGGGGTCAAGCCTACGAGCAGTACTTC. It is translated as CASSQDTGGQAYEQYF. The chain employs TRBV4-3 and TRBJ2-7, with 8 bases matching TRBD1. CDR3 size: 16 residues. Trimming at V came to 0 bases and at J to 2 bases, leaving 6 bases not matched to a gene. Germline CDR1 is LGHNA and CDR2 is YSLEER.

CDR3 DNA: TGCAGCTACGAGAGGCGTGCTAACTATGGCTACACCTTC. Its protein product is CSYERRANYGYTF. The V and J genes are TRBV29-1 and TRBJ1-2; D remains ambiguous. The length of the CDR3 is 13 residues. The V gene lost 8 bases and the J gene lost 0 bases, with 13 bases spanning the gap. Germline V CDR1 and CDR2: SQVTM, ANQGSEA.

The J gene is TRBJ1-1, the V gene TRBV5-1; 9 bases map to TRBD1. The trim removed 3 bases at V and 6 bases at J, leaving 3 bases unmatched. Germline lookup yields CDR1 SGHRS and CDR2 YFSETQ. This CDR3 spans 13 amino acids. CDR3 coding DNA: TGCGCCAGCAGCTGGACAGGGGCGGCTGAAGCTTTCTTT. Protein product: CASSWTGAAEAFF. The whole variable domain, remainder taken from reference TRBV5-1 and TRBJ1-1, is KAGVTQTPRYLIKTRGQQVTLSCSPISGHRSVSWYQQTPGQGLQFLFEYFSETQRNKGNFPGRFSGRQFSNSRSEMNVSTLELGDSALYLCASSWTGAAEAFFGQGTRLTVV.